The entry below gives a single T cell receptor beta chain sequence along with its context. This clone was detected a few times. No cognate antigen has been identified for it. There are no base qualities to consult, and no much larger clone falls within one base. The entire isolated RNA was reverse transcribed using the High Capacity cDNA Reverse Transcription Kit, and thus expressed TCRB transcripts were sequenced. Naive, central memory and regulatory T cell samples underwent deep immunoSEQ sequencing, averaging about 3.3 million total reads per sample. Sorted cells were lysed in RLT buffer and RNA was extracted with DNase-treated RNeasy Micro or Mini kits, depending on cell number. To prevent cross-contamination, every cell subset was processed on its own, while patient and healthy donor samples were processed together. TCRB sequences were amplified from cDNA with the immunoSEQ multiplex PCR, producing 87-bp fragments spanning the CDR3 region. The amplicons were sequenced using the Illumina HiSeq platform. On the study's bioinformatics: Synthetic template baselines were used to correct PCR bias computationally, reads within Hamming distance 2 were collapsed together, and singletons that could not be merged were discarded. Reads were aligned against IMGT so that V, D and J genes, CDR3 length and insertions or deletions at six rearrangement sites could be assigned. Within each subset, clonotype counts were normalized to the number of sorted cells before true diversity and Gini coefficients were calculated with the tcR R package. Repertoire sharing was quantified using the overlap coefficient calculated on TCRB nucleotide sequences. Entries here come from immuneACCESS through TCRdb and include only in-frame sequences with V and J called. Some clones fail to appear in such tables; in the studies checked, an unresolved V gene covers under half of the shortfall, and the cause of the remainder is unknown. The V and J calls and clone size are taken from that table; D and trimming were inferred from the DNA. The sample data list approximately 170,000 clones, and about 9.1% of these were observed just once. Roughly 2.5% of the sample lies in the top ten.

This sample was included in a study of beta chain features in type 1 diabetes (dated by TCRdb to the late 2010s). For context, the study as a whole: Patients and healthy donors did not differ in mean age, gender distribution, total cell number or subset yield. A total of about 110,000,000 sorted cells were examined across all samples, and a strong correlation was observed between cell number per subset and RNA yield. In the study, TCRB repertoires of sorted circulating CD4+ T cell subsets from recently diagnosed type 1 diabetes patients were compared with those of matched healthy donors. Whereas all 30 or so donors provided naive and central memory subsets, regulatory and stem cell-like memory subsets were isolated from just 8 patients and about 8 healthy donors.

From V the trimming removes 5 bases and from J it removes 12 bases, while the gene matches leave 3 bases of the junction unaccounted for. Sequences MNHNS (CDR1) and SASEGT (CDR2) are obtained from the germline V gene. The CDR3 has 11 amino acids, counting the end cysteine and phenylalanine. The retained sequence is limited to the CDR3, 33 bases, with the frame set at the first base. Beyond this particular receptor, the publication reports: Naive, central memory and regulatory TCRB repertoires appeared to be more alike among patients than among healthy donors. Type 1 diabetes patients showed a moderate but significant shortening of TCRB CDR3 length in all four CD4+ subsets. Fewer insertions and more nucleotide deletions at VDJ recombination sites were observed in patients with type 1 diabetes, implying thymic rearrangement abnormalities. PCR might favor shorter templates, but patient and control samples were amplified and corrected together, so any skew would affect both groups equally. Because the HLA sub-analyses included only small numbers of individuals, any influence of HLA type on TCRB rearrangement was left unresolved. Because cDNA was sequenced instead of genomic DNA, highly expressing activated cells could be over-represented, though the groups showed no difference in activation or CD3 levels.

Each donor gave one peripheral blood draw, approximately 110 mL on average, collected into heparinised tubes. Naive, central memory, regulatory and stem cell-like memory CD4+ T cells were sorted on a BD FACSAria II using a panel including CD45RO, CCR7, CD25, CD127, CD95 and CD27. All sorted populations exceeded 98% purity. PBMCs were isolated right away by Lymphoprep density gradient centrifugation and were stained directly, without culture. So that batch effects would be minimized, each experiment stained and sorted samples in pairs, pairing one healthy donor with one patient. The TCR sequence derives from a woman between 18 and 29 years old in good health. Sequenced input: central memory CD4+ T cells from blood. Rearrangement joined TRBV6-1 to TRBJ2-1, and 8 bases in between align with TRBD1. The CDR3 region has the sequence CASSYGQGQFF. DNA sequence: TGTGCCAGCAGTTACGGACAGGGGCAGTTCTTC.